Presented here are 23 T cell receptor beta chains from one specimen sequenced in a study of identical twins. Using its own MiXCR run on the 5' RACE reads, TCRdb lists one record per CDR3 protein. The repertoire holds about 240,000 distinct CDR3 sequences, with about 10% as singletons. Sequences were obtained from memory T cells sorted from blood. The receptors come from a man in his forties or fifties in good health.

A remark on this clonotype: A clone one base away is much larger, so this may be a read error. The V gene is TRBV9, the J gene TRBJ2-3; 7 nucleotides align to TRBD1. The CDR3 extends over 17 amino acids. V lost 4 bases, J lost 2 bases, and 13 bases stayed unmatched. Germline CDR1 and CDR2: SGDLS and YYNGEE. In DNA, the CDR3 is TGTGCCAGCAGCTACCGGGACAGCCGCCTACTCACAGATACGCAGTATTTT. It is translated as CASSYRDSRLLTDTQYF.

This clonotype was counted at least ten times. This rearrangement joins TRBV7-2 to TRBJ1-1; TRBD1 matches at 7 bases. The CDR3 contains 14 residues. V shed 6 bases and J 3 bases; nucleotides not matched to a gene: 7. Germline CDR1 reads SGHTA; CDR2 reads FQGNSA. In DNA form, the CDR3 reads TGTGCCAGCAGTAAGGACAGGTGGGACACTGAAGCTTTCTTT. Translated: CASSKDRWDTEAFF.

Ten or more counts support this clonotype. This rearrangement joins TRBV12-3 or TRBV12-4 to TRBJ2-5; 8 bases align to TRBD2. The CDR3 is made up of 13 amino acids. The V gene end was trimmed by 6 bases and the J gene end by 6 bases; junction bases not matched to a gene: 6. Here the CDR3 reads CASSRGGVQTQYF. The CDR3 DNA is TGTGCCAGCAGCCGGGGGGGAGTACAGACCCAGTACTTC.

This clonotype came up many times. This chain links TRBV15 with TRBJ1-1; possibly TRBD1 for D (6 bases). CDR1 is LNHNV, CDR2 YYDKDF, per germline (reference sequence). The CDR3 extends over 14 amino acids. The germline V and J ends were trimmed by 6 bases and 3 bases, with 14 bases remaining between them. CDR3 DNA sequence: TGTGCCACCAGAGACACAGGGTTGGACACTGAAGCTTTCTTT. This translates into CATRDTGLDTEAFF. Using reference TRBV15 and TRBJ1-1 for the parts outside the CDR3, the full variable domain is DAMVIQNPRYQVTQFGKPVTLSCSQTLNHNVMYWYQQKSSQAPKLLFHYYDKDFNNEADTPDNFQSRRPNTSFCFLDIRSPGLGDTAMYLCATRDTGLDTEAFFGQGTRLTVV.

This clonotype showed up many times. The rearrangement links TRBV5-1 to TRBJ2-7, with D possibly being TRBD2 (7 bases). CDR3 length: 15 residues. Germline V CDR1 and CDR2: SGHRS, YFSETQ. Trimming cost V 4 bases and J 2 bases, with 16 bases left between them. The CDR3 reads CASSPSAGATYEQYF. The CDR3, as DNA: TGCGCCAGCAGCCCTAGTGCGGGGGCCACCTACGAGCAGTACTTC.

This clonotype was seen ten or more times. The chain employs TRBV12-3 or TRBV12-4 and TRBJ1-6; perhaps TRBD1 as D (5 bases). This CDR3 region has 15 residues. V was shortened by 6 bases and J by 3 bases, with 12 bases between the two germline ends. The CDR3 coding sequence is TGTGCCAGCAGCCCGGGACTGAGCTATAATTCACCCCTCCACTTT. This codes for CASSPGLSYNSPLHF.

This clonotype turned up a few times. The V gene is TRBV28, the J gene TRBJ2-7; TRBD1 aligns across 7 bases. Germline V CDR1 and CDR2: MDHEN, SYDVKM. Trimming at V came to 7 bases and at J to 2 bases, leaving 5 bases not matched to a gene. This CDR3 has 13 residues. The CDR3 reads CASNPQGAYEQYF. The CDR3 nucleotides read TGTGCCAGCAATCCCCAGGGGGCCTACGAGCAGTACTTC.

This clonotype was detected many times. In DNA, the CDR3 is TGTGCCAGCAGCTTAGCGGCGAACACTGAAGCTTTCTTT. It is translated as CASSLAANTEAFF. The chain recombines TRBV11-1 with TRBJ1-1; D is unclear. The germline gives CDR1 SGHAT, CDR2 FQDESV (reference sequence). The CDR3 loop spans 13 amino acids. The V gene lost 0 bases and the J gene lost 1 base, with 3 bases spanning the gap.

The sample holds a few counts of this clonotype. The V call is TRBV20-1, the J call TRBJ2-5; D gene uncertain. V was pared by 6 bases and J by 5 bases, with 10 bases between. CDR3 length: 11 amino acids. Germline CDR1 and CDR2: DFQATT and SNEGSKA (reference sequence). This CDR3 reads CSAALQETQYF. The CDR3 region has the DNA TGCAGTGCAGCTTTACAGGAGACCCAGTACTTC.

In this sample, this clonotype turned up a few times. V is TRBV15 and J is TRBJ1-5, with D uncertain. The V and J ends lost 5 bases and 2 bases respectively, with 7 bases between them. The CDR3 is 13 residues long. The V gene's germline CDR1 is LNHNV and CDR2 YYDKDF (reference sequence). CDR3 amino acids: CATSVEGNQPQHF. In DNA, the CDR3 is TGTGCCACCAGCGTGGAGGGCAATCAGCCCCAGCATTTT.

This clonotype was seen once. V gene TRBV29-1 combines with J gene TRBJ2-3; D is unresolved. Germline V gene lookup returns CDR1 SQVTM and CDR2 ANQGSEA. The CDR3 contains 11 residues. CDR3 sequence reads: CICRGTDTQYF. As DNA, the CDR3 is TGCATTTGCCGCGGTACAGATACGCAGTATTTT.

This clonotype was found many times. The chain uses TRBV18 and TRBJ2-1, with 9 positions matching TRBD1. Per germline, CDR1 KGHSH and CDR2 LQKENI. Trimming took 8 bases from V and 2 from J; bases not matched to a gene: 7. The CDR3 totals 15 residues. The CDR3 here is CASAQTGGAYNEQFF. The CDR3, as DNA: TGTGCCAGCGCGCAAACAGGGGGCGCCTACAATGAGCAGTTCTTC.

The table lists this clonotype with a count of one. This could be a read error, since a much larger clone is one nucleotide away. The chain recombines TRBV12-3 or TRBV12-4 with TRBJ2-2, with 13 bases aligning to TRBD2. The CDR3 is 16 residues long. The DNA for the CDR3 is TGTGCCAGCAGCGGACTAGCGGGAGTGAAGTCCGGGGAGCTGTTATTT. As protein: CASSGLAGVKSGELLF.

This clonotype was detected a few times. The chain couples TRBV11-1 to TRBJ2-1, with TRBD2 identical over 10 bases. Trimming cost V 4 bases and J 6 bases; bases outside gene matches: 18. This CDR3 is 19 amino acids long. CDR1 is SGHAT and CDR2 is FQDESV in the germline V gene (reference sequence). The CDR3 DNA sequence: TGTGCCAGCAGCTCCCCGTGGGAGCGGGAGGGCCCCGCCCGCAATGAGCAGTTCTTC. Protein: CASSSPWEREGPARNEQFF.

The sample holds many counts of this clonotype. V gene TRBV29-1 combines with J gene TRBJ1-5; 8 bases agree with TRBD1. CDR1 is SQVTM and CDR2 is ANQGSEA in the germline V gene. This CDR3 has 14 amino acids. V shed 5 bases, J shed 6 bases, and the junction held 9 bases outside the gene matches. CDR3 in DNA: TGCAGCGTTAGCTCGGACAGGGCAGGTCAGCCCCAGCATTTT. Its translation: CSVSSDRAGQPQHF.

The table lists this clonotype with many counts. The CDR3 sequence: CASSLSGGHSTDTQYF. The DNA of the CDR3 is TGCGCCAGCAGCTTAAGCGGGGGGCACAGCACAGATACGCAGTATTTT. The genes are TRBV5-1 and TRBJ2-3, with 9 bases matching TRBD2. The CDR3 spans 16 residues. The V segment lost 2 bases and the J segment 0 bases; nucleotides outside the gene matches: 4. The germline CDR1 and CDR2 sequences are SGHRS and YFSETQ.

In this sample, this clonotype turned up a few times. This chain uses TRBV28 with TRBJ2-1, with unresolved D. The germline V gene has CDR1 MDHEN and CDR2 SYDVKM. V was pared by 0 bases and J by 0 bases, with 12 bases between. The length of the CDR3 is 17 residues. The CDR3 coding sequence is TGTGCCAGCAGTTTATGGCAGCTACCAAGCTCCTACAATGAGCAGTTCTTC. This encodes CASSLWQLPSSYNEQFF.

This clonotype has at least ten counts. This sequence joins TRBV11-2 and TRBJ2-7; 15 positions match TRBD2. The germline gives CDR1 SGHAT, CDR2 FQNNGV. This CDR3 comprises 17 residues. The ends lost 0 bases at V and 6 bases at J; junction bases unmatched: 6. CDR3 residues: CASSLDAGLAGGGEQYF. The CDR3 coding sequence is TGTGCCAGCAGCTTAGACGCGGGACTAGCGGGAGGAGGCGAGCAGTACTTC.

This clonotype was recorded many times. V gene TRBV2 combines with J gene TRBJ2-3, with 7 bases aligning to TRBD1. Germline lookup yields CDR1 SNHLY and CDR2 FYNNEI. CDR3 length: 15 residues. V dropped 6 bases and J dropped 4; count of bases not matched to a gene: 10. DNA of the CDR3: TGTGCCAGCAGGGCACAGGGGCTGCAGGCAGATACGCAGTATTTT. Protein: CASRAQGLQADTQYF.

The CDR3 region has the DNA TGTGCCACCAGCAGAGATCTGGGGGAATTCTACGAGCAGTACTTC. Residues: CATSRDLGEFYEQYF. The J gene is TRBJ2-7, the V gene TRBV15; possibly TRBD1 or TRBD2 for D (5 bases each). V shed 0 bases and J shed 3 bases, with 12 bases lying between them. The CDR3 sequence is 15 residues long. CDR1 and CDR2 (germline): LNHNV, YYDKDF (reference sequence). Together with reference TRBV15 and TRBJ2-7, the CDR3 gives the full variable domain: DAMVIQNPRYQVTQFGKPVTLSCSQTLNHNVMYWYQQKSSQAPKLLFHYYDKDFNNEADTPDNFQSRRPNTSFCFLDIRSPGLGDTAMYLCATSRDLGEFYEQYFGPGTRLTVT.

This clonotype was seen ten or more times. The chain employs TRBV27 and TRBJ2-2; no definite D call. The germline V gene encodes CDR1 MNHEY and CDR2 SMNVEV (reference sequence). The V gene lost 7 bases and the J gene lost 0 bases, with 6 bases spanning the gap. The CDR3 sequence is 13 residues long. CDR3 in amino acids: CASKGPNTGELFF. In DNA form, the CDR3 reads TGTGCCAGCAAAGGGCCGAACACCGGGGAGCTGTTTTTT.

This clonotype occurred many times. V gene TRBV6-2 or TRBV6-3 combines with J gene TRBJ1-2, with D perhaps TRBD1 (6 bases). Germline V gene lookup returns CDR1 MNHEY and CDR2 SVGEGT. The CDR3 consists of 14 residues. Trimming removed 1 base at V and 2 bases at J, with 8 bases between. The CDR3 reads CASSYLDSNYGYTF. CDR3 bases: TGTGCCAGCAGTTACTTGGACAGCAACTATGGCTACACCTTC.

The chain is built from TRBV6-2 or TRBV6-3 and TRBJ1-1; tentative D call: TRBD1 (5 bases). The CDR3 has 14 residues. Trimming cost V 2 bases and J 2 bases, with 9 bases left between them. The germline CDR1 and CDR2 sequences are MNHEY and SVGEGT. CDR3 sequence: CASSYEGRNTEAFF. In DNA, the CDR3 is TGTGCCAGCAGTTACGAGGGGCGCAACACTGAAGCTTTCTTT.